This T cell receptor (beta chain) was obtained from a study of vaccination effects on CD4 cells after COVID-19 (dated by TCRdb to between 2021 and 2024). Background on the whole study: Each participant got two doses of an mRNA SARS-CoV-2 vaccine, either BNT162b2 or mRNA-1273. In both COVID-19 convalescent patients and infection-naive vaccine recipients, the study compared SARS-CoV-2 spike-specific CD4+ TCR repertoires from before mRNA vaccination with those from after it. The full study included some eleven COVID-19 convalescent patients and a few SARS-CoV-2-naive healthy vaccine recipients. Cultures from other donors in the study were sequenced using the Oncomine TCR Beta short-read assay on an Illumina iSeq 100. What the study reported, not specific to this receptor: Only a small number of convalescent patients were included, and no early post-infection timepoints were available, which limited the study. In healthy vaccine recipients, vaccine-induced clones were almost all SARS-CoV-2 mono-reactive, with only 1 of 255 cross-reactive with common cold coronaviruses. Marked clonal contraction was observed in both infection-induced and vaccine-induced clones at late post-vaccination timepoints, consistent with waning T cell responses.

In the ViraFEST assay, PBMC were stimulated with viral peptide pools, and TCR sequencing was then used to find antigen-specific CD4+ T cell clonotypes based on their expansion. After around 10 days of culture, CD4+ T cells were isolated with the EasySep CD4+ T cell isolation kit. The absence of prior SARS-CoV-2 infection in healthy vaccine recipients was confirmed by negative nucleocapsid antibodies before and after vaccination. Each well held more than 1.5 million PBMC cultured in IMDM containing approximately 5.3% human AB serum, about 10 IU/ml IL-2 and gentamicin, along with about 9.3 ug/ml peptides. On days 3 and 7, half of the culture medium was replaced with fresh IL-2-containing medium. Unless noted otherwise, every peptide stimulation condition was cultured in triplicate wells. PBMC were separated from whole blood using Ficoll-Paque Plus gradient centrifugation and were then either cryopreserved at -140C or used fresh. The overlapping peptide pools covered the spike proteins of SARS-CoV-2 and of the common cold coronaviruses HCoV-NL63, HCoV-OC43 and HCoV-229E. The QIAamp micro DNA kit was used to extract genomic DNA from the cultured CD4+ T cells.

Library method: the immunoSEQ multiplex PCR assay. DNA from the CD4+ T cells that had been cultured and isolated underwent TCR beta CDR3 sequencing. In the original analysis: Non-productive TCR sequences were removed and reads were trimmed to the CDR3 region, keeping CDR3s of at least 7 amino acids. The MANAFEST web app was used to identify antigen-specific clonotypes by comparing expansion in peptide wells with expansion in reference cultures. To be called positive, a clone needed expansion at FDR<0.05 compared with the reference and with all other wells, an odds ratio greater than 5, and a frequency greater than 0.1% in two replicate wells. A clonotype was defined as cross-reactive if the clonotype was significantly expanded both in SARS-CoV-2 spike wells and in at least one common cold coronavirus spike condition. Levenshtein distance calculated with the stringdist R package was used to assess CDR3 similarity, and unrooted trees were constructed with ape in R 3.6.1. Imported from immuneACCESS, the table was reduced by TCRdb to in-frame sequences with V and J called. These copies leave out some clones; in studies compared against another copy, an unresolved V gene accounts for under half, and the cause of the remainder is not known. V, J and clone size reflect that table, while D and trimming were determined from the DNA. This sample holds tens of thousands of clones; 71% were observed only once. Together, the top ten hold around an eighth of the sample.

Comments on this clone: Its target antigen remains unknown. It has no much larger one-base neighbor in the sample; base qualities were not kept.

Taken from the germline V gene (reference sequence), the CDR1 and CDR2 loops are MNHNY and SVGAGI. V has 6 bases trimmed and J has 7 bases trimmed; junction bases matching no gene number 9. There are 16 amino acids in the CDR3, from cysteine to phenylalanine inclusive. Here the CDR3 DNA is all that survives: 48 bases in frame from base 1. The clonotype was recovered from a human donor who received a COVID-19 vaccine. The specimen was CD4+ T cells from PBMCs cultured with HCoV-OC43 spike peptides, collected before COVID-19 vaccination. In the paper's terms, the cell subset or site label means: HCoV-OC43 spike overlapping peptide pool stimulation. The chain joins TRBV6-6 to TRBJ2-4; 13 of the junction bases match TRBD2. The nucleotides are TGTGCCAGCAGACCAACTAGCGGGGGGGAGAAGAACATTCAGTACTTC. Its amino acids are CASRPTSGGEKNIQYF.